Each of the 13 T cell receptor beta chains below was sequenced from the same sample in a study of blood T cell repertoires in COVID-19. Some clones are missing from TCRdb's copy, which holds only in-frame ones; the method was immunoSEQ multiplex PCR. The sample has roughly 400,000 clones, nearly 90% seen once. Sequences were obtained from PBMCs or T cells enriched from blood (not recorded which). All receptors come from a young woman who had been exposed to COVID-19.

The rearrangement uses TRBV7-8 and TRBJ1-1, with D maybe TRBD1 (6 bases). Trimming removed 5 bases from V and 1 base from J, with 11 bases in between. CDR1 SGHVS and CDR2 FQNEAQ come from the germline V gene. CDR3 length: 14 residues. The CDR3 nucleotides read TGTGCCAGCAGCCTACAGGGCGGGAACACTGAAGCTTTCTTT. This sequence encodes CASSLQGGNTEAFF.

V gene TRBV19 combines with J gene TRBJ2-3, with D hard to call. The CDR3 runs to 19 residues. From germline, CDR1 is LNHDA and CDR2 SQIVND (reference sequence). Trimming left V 6 bases short and J 1 base short, with 26 bases between. DNA of the CDR3: TGTGCCAGTAGGCTTACGGGTCTTGGTCCTGGGTTAGGCACAGATACGCAGTATTTT. Translation gives CASRLTGLGPGLGTDTQYF.

V gene TRBV6-2 or TRBV6-3 combines with J gene TRBJ1-1, with TRBD1 identical over 7 bases. Germline CDR1 is MNHEY and CDR2 is SVGEGT. This CDR3 has 15 amino acids. The ends lost 2 bases at V and 1 base at J; junction bases unmatched: 4. The CDR3 coding sequence is TGTGCCAGCAGTTACAGGGGGCAGGGGAACACTGAAGCTTTCTTT. Translating gives CASSYRGQGNTEAFF.

This clone was seen a single time. The rearrangement joins TRBV5-1 to TRBJ2-2; 8 positions agree with TRBD2. J was trimmed by 3 bases and V by 0 bases; bases with no gene match: 4. Per the germline V gene, CDR1 is SGHRS and CDR2 is YFSETQ. The CDR3 has 16 residues. CDR3 bases: TGCGCCAGCAGCTTGGAAGCGGGGGCATACACCGGGGAGCTGTTTTTT. The encoded protein is CASSLEAGAYTGELFF.

The chain combines TRBV4-2 with TRBJ1-1; D unresolved. Germline assignment: CDR1 LGHNA and CDR2 YNFKEQ. With 0 bases removed from V and 5 bases from J, the gap between germline ends came to 10 bases. This CDR3 has 14 residues. CDR3 nucleotides: TGTGCCAGCAGCCAAGAGGCAGGCCCTACTGAAGCTTTCTTT. Residues: CASSQEAGPTEAFF.

The V gene is TRBV19, the J gene TRBJ2-2; possible D gene TRBD1, 6 bases. Trimming pared 5 bases from V and 7 bases from J, leaving 14 bases between. The germline gives CDR1 LNHDA, CDR2 SQIVND (reference sequence). This CDR3 region has 14 residues. The CDR3 sequence: CASSPPGDGGELFF. For the CDR3, the DNA is TGTGCCAGTAGTCCCCCAGGGGACGGCGGGGAGCTGTTTTTT.

The chain uses TRBV5-5 and TRBJ1-2; 8 bases agree with TRBD1. The germline gives CDR1 SGHKS, CDR2 YYEKEE (reference sequence). V lost 0 bases, J lost 2 bases, and 3 bases stayed unmatched. The CDR3 is 15 amino acids. Here the CDR3 DNA reads TGTGCCAGCAGCTTGGCCCCAGGGGGCAACTATGGCTACACCTTC. Translated: CASSLAPGGNYGYTF.

V is TRBV28 and J is TRBJ2-3; TRBD2 aligns across 8 bases. Trimming at V came to 3 bases and at J to 1 base, leaving 6 bases not matched to a gene. The CDR3 is 16 residues long. From germline, CDR1 is MDHEN and CDR2 SYDVKM. The CDR3 nucleotides read TGTGCCAGCAGTTTCCCCCTAGCGGGCCGCACAGATACGCAGTATTTT. Amino acids: CASSFPLAGRTDTQYF.

The V and J genes are TRBV7-8 and TRBJ1-5, with D perhaps TRBD1 (5 bases). This CDR3 region has 17 residues. Germline V CDR1 and CDR2: SGHVS, FQNEAQ. The V gene lost 1 base and the J gene lost 4 bases, with 17 bases spanning the gap. Here the CDR3 reads CASSLDQMAGWNQPQHF. The CDR3 DNA reads as TGTGCCAGCAGCTTAGATCAAATGGCAGGGTGGAATCAGCCCCAGCATTTT. Supplemented by reference TRBV7-8 and TRBJ1-5, the full variable domain reads GAGVSQSPRYKVAKRGQDVALRCDPISGHVSLFWYQQALGQGPEFLTYFQNEAQLDKSGLPSDRFFAERPEGSVSTLKIQRTQQEDSAVYLCASSLDQMAGWNQPQHFGDGTRLSIL.

This chain uses TRBV30 with TRBJ2-4, with 7 bases identical to TRBD1. In germline, CDR1 is GTSNPN, CDR2 SVGIG (reference sequence). Losses at the gene ends were 0 bases for V and 6 bases for J; bases not matched to a gene: 2. This CDR3 contains 13 residues. This chain's CDR3 is CAWSVPGGNIQYF. The CDR3 nucleotides read TGTGCCTGGAGTGTACCAGGGGGAAACATTCAGTACTTC.

The chain couples TRBV3-1 (or the pseudogene TRBV3-2) to TRBJ2-7; no definite D call. V dropped 1 base and J dropped 5 bases, with 12 bases sitting between them. This CDR3 is 14 amino acids long. The V gene's germline CDR1 is LGHDT and CDR2 YNNKEL (reference sequence). The chain's CDR3 is CASSQVSRGDEQYF. The CDR3 nucleotides read TGTGCCAGCAGCCAAGTGTCTAGAGGAGACGAGCAGTACTTC.

The chain employs TRBV10-3 and TRBJ1-5, with D maybe TRBD1 (5 bases). This CDR3 comprises 15 residues. CDR1 ENHRY and CDR2 SYGVKD come from the germline V gene. Between the trimmed V and J ends, which lost 1 base and 3 bases, there was a span of 10 bases. The chain's CDR3 is CAISEFQGSNQPQHF. The CDR3 nucleotides are TGTGCCATCAGTGAGTTTCAGGGTTCCAATCAGCCCCAGCATTTT.

The chain combines TRBV7-9 with TRBJ2-7; D gene ambiguous. Germline V gene sequence: CDR1 SEHNR, CDR2 FQNEAQ (reference sequence). V was clipped by 5 bases and J by 6 bases, with 11 bases between them. The CDR3 totals 12 residues. CDR3 DNA: TGTGCCAGCAGCCCGACTTCTCCCGAGCAGTACTTC. Translation: CASSPTSPEQYF. Combining the CDR3 with reference TRBV7-9 and TRBJ2-7 gives the whole variable domain DTGVSQNPRHKITKRGQNVTFRCDPISEHNRLYWYRQTLGQGPEFLTYFQNEAQLEKSRLLSDRFSAERPKGSFSTLEIQRTEQGDSAMYLCASSPTSPEQYFGPGTRLTVT.